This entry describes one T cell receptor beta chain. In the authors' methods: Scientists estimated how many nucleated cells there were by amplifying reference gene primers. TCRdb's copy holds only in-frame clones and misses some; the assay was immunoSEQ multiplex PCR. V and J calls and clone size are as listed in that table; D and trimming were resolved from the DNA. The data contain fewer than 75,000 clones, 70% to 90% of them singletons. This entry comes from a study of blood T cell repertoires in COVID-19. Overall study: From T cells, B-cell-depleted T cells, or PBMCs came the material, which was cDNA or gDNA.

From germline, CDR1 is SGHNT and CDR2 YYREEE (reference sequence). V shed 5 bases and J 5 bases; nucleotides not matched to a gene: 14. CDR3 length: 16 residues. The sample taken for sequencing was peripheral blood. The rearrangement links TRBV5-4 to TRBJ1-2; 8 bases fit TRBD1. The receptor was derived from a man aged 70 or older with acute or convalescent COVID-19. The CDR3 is CASRSDRAGIPYGYTF. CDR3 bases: TGTGCCAGCAGGTCGGACAGGGCTGGAATCCCATATGGCTACACCTTC.